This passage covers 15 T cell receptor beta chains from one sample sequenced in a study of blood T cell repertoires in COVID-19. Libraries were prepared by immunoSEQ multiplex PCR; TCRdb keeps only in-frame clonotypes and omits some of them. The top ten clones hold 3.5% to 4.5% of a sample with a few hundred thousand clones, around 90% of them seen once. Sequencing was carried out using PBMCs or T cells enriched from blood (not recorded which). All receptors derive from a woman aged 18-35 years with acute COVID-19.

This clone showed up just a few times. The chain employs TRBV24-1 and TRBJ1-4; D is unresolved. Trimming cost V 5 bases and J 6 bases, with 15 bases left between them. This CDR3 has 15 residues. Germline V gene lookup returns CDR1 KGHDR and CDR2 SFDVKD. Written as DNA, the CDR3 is TGTGCCACCAGTGGCAAAAATGGGGAGGATGAAAAACTGTTTTTT. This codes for CATSGKNGEDEKLFF.

CDR3 protein: CASSLSGLAGGPGTGELFF. The CDR3, as DNA: TGTGCCAGCAGTTTATCGGGACTAGCGGGAGGGCCGGGCACCGGGGAGCTGTTTTTT. The chain links TRBV28 to TRBJ2-2; 16 bases are shared with TRBD2. The length of the CDR3 is 19 residues. V shed 1 base and J 4 bases; nucleotides not matched to a gene: 6. Germline assignment: CDR1 MDHEN and CDR2 SYDVKM.

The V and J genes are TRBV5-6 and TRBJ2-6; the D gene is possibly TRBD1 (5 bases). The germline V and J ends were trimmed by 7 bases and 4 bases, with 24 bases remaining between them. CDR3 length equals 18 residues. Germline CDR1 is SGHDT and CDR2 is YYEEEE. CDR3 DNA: TGTGCCAGCGTTAGTAGGGGCAGCCTCCCCTTGGGGGCCAACGTCCTGACTTTC. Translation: CASVSRGSLPLGANVLTF. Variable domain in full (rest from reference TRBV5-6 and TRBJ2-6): DAGVTQSPTHLIKTRGQQVTLRCSPKSGHDTVSWYQQALGQGPQFIFQYYEEEERQRGNFPDRFSGHQFPNYSSELNVNALLLGDSALYLCASVSRGSLPLGANVLTFGAGSRLTVL.

CDR3 nucleotide sequence: TGTGCCAGCAGCCCCTTCTCTGGAAACACCATATATTTT. Its protein product is CASSPFSGNTIYF. V is TRBV7-3 and J is TRBJ1-3, with D uncertain. Per the germline V gene, CDR1 is SGHTA and CDR2 is FQGTGA. Trimming took off 5 bases at V and 0 bases at J, with 5 bases between the two ends. This CDR3 spans 13 amino acids.

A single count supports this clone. Here the CDR3 reads CASSALPGATEAFF. CDR3 coding DNA: TGTGCCAGCAGCGCCCTCCCAGGGGCCACTGAAGCTTTCTTT. The chain is built from TRBV9 and TRBJ1-1; D possibly corresponds to TRBD1 (6 bases). V lost 3 bases to trimming and J lost 4 bases, with 13 bases between them. This CDR3 has 14 residues. The germline CDR1 and CDR2 sequences are SGDLS and YYNGEE.

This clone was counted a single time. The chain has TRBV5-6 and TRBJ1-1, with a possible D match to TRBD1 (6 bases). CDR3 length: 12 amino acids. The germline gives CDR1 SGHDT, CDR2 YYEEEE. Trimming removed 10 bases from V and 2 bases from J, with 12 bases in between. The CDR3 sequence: CAGGRGNTEAFF. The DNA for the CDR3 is TGTGCCGGAGGCAGGGGAAACACTGAAGCTTTCTTT.

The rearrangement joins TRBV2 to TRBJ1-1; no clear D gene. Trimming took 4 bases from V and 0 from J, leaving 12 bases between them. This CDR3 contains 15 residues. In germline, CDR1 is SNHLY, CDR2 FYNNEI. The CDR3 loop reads CASSVGPSMNTEAFF. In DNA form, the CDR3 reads TGTGCCAGCAGTGTTGGCCCCTCGATGAACACTGAAGCTTTCTTT.

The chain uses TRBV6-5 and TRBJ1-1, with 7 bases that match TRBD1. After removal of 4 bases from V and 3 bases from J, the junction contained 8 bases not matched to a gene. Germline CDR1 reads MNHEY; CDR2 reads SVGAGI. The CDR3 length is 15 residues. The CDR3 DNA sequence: TGTGCCAGCAGTTCCTTTTCCAGGGGGTACACTGAAGCTTTCTTT. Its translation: CASSSFSRGYTEAFF.

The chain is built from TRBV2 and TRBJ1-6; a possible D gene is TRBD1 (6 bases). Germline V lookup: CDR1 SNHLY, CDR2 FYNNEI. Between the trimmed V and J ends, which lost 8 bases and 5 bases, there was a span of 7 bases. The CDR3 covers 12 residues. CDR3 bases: TGTGCCAGCGGACAGAATAATTCACCCCTCCACTTT. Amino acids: CASGQNNSPLHF.

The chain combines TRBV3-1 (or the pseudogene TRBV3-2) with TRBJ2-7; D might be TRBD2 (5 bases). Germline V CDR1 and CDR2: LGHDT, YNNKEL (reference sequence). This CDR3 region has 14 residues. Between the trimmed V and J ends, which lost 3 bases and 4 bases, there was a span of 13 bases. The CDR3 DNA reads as TGTGCCAGCAGCCAGGACCTTACGGGGTACGAGCAGTACTTC. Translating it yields CASSQDLTGYEQYF.

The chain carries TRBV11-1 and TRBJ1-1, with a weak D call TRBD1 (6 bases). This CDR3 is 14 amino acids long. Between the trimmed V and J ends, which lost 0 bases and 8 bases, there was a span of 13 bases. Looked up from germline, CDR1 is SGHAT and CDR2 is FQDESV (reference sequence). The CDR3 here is CASSLAGQRYEAFF. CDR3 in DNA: TGTGCCAGCAGCTTAGCCGGACAGAGATACGAAGCTTTCTTT.

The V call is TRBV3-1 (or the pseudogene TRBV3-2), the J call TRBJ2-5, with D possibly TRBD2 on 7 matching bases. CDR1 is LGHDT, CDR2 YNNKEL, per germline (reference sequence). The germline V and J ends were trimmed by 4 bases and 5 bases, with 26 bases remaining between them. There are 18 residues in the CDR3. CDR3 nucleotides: TGTGCCAGCAGCCCCCAAAGGACAAGGGAGGGGGGGACGGAGACCCAGTACTTC. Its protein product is CASSPQRTREGGTETQYF.

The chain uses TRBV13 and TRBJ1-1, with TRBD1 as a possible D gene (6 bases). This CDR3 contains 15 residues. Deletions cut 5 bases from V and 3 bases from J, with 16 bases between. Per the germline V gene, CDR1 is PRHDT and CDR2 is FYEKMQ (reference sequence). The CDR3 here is CASSLRGGWDTEAFF. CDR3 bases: TGTGCCAGCAGCCTAAGGGGGGGTTGGGACACTGAAGCTTTCTTT.

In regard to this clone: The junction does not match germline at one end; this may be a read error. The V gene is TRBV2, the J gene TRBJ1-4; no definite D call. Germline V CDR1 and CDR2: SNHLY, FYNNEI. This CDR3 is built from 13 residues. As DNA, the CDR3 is TGTGCCAGCAGCGAAGCGGAGGATGAAAAACTGTTTTTT. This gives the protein CASSEAEDEKLFF.

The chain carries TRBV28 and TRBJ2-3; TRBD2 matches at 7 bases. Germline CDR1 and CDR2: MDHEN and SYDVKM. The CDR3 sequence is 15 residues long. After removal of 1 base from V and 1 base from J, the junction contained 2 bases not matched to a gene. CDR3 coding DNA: TGTGCCAGCAGTTTATCAGCGGGACGCACAGATACGCAGTATTTT. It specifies CASSLSAGRTDTQYF.